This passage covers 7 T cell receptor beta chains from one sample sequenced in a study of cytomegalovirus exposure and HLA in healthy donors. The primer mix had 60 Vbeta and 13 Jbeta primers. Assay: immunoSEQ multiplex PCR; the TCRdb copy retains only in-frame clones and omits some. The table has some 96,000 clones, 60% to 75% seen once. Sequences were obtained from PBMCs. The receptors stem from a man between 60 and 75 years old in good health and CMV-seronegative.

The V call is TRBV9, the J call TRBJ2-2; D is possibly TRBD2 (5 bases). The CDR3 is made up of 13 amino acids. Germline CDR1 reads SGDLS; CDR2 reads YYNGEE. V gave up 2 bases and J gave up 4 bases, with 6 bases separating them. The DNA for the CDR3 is TGTGCCAGCAGCGTCGGACTCACCGGGGAGCTGTTTTTT. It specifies CASSVGLTGELFF.

The CDR3 DNA reads TGTGCCATCAGTCCTGGGAGTCACAATCAGCCCCAGCATTTT. It specifies CAISPGSHNQPQHF. This rearrangement joins TRBV10-3 to TRBJ1-5; D is unclear. CDR3 length equals 14 residues. Germline V CDR1 and CDR2: ENHRY, SYGVKD. Trimming shortened V by 5 bases and J by 3 bases, and 11 bases separated the two germline ends.

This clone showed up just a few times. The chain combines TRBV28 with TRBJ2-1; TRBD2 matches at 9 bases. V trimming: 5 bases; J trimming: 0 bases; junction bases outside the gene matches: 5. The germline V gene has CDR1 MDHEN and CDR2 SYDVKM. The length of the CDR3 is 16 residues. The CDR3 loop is CASSDPSGASYNEQFF. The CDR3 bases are TGTGCCAGCAGTGACCCTAGCGGGGCCTCCTACAATGAGCAGTTCTTC.

In DNA form, the CDR3 reads TGCGCCAGCAGGGAACAGGGGGCTAGGGAGACCCAGTACTTC. It specifies CASREQGARETQYF. The chain uses TRBV5-1 and TRBJ2-5; TRBD1 aligns across 9 bases. The CDR3 is 14 amino acids. J gave up 5 bases and V 5 bases, and 7 bases lay outside the gene matches. Germline CDR1 is SGHRS and CDR2 is YFSETQ.

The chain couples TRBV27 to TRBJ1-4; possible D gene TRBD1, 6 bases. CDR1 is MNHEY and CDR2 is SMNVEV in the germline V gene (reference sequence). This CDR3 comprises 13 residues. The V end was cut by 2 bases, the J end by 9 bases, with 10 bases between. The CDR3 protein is CASSLDGQKKLFF. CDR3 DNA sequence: TGTGCCAGCAGTTTAGACGGACAGAAAAAACTGTTTTTT.

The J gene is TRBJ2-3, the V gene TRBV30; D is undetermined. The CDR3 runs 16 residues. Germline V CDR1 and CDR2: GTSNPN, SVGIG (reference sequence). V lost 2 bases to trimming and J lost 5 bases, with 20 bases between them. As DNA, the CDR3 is TGTGCCTGGAGTCACCCCTCTACTCCTCGTAGAGATACGCAGTATTTT. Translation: CAWSHPSTPRRDTQYF.

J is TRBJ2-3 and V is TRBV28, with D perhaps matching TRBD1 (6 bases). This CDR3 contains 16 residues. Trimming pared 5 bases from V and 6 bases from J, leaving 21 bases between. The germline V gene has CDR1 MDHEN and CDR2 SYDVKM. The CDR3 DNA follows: TGTGCCAGCAGTCCCAGAGGGATGGTGGGGGCCGATACGCAGTATTTT. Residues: CASSPRGMVGADTQYF.